Below, one T cell receptor (beta chain) is given with its context. The data are from a study of blood T cell repertoires in COVID-19. Using immunoSEQ multiplex PCR, the repertoire was profiled, and TCRdb retains in-frame clones only, with some absent. The sample lists some 48,000 clones; 84% were seen once. Trimming pared 3 bases from V and 4 bases from J, leaving 6 bases between. The CDR3 covers 12 residues. Germline CDR1 reads SNHLY; CDR2 reads FYNNEI. This clonotype originated in a human donor in a cohort sampled during active COVID-19. The chain uses TRBV2 and TRBJ1-1; possible D gene TRBD1, 5 bases. Sample: peripheral blood. CDR3 bases: TGTGCCAGCAGTGATCAGGGCACTGAAGCTTTCTTT. The encoded protein is CASSDQGTEAFF.